In its sample, the clone carrying this TCR beta chain was seen many times. What it binds is unknown. This CDR3 is built from 15 residues. V shed 6 bases and J 6 bases; nucleotides not matched to a gene: 9. Per the germline V gene, CDR1 is MNHEY and CDR2 is SVGEGT. The data were taken from a study of T cells in Graves' hyperthyroidism and ophthalmopathy. Study information: Peripheral blood specimens were obtained at initial diagnosis, prior to any treatment.

Amplification of TCR beta CDR3 regions was performed using RNA transcripts as template. The HTBI set primed first-round TCR CDR3 RT-PCR. TCRdb re-analysed the multiplex PCR reads in MiXCR, keeping a single row per CDR3 protein. The sample carries about 560,000 distinct CDR3 sequences, 15% to 18% recorded once. General study results and limits: Within blood appeared most thyroid clonotypes that had expanded above 0.001.

The sample was blood. The V call is TRBV6-2 or TRBV6-3, the J call TRBJ2-1; TRBD2 matches 9 bases. This TCR came from a woman aged 30 to 39 with Graves' hyperthyroidism. The CDR3 is CASSDLSGSGNEQFF. In DNA, the CDR3 is TGTGCCAGCAGCGACCTTAGCGGGAGCGGCAATGAGCAGTTCTTC.